The present entry profiles one T cell receptor (beta chain) with its context. Germline values: CDR1 LNHDA, CDR2 SQIVND (reference sequence). The CDR3 spans 14 residues. V gave up 9 bases and J gave up 13 bases; unmatched junction bases: 15. This sample is drawn from a study of blood T cell repertoires in COVID-19. Profiling relied on immunoSEQ multiplex PCR, and the TCRdb table lists in-frame clones only, not all of them. The sample has 240,000 or so clones, 86% seen once. Sequencing input: peripheral blood. This sequence joins TRBV19 and TRBJ2-2, with 9 bases fitting TRBD1. The TCR comes from a man at least 80 years old with acute or convalescent COVID-19. CDR3 nucleotides: TGTGCCAGCATCTCGGGGACAGGGAGTTCGGTGCTGTTTTTT. This encodes CASISGTGSSVLFF.